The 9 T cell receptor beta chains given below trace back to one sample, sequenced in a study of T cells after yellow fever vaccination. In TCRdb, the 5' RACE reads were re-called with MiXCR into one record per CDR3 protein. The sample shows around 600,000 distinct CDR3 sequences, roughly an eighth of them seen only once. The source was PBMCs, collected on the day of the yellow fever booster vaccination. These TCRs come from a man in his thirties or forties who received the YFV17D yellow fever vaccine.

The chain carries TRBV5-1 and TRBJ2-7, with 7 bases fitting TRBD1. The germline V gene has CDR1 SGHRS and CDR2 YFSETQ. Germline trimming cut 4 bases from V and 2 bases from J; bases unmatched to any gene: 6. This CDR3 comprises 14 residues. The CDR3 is CASSTGTAPYEQYF. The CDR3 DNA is TGCGCCAGCAGCACTGGGACAGCGCCCTACGAGCAGTACTTC.

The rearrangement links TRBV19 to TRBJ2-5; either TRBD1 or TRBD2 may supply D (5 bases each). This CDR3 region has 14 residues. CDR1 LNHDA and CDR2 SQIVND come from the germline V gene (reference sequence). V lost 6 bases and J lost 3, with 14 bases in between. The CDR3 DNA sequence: TGTGCCAGTAGCATTACCGGGACGGAAGAGACCCAGTACTTC. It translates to CASSITGTEETQYF.

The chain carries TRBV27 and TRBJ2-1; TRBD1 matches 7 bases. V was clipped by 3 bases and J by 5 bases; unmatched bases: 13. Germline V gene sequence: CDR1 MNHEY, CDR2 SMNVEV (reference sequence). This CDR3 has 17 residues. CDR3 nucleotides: TGTGCCAGCAGTTTGGGGTATGGAGTAGGGGGCCACAATGAGCAGTTCTTC. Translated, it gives CASSLGYGVGGHNEQFF.

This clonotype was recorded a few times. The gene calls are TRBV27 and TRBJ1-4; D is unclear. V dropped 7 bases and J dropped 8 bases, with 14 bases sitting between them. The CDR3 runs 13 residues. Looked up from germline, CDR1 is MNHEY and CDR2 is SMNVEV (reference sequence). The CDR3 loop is CASKFLTAEKLFF. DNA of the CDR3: TGTGCCAGCAAATTCTTGACTGCCGAAAAACTGTTTTTT. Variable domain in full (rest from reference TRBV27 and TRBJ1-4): EAQVTQNPRYLITVTGKKLTVTCSQNMNHEYMSWYRQDPGLGLRQIYYSMNVEVTDKGDVPEGYKVSRKEKRNFPLILESPSPNQTSLYFCASKFLTAEKLFFGSGTQLSVL.

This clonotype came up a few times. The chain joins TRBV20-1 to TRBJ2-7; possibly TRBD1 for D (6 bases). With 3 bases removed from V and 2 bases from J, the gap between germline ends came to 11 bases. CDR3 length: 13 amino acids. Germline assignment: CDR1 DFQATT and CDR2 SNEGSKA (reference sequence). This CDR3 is CSASPTGPYEQYF. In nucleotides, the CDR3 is TGCAGTGCTAGCCCGACAGGCCCCTACGAGCAGTACTTC.

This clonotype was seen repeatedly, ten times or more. The CDR3 spells CASSNRDNTGELFF. The CDR3, as DNA: TGTGCCAGCAGCAACCGGGATAACACCGGGGAGCTGTTTTTT. The chain carries TRBV9 and TRBJ2-2, with TRBD2 as a possible D gene (5 bases). The germline gives CDR1 SGDLS, CDR2 YYNGEE. The ends were cut back, 4 bases at V and 2 bases at J, with 9 bases in the middle. The CDR3 is 14 residues long.

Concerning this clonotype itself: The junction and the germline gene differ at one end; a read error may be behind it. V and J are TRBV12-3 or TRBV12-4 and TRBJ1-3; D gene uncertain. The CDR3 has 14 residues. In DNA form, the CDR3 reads TGTGCCAGCAGTTACGGGGAGACGGGAAACACCATAAATTTT. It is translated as CASSYGETGNTINF.

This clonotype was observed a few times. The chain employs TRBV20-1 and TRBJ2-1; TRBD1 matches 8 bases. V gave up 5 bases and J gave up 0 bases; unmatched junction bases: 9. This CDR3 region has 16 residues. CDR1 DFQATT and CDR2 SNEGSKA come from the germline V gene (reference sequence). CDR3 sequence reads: CSASPRGRGSYNEQFF. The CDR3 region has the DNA TGCAGTGCTTCTCCCAGGGGGCGAGGCTCCTACAATGAGCAGTTCTTC.

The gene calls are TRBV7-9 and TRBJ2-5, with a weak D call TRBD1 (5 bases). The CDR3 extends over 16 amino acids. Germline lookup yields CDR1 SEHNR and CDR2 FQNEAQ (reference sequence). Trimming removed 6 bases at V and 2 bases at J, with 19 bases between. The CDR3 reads CASRRQGRWVQETQYF. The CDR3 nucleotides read TGTGCCAGCAGAAGGCAGGGCCGGTGGGTGCAAGAGACCCAGTACTTC.